This entry features one TCR beta chain sequence. This clonotype is a singleton in its sample. The antigen it binds to is not known. No base qualities exist here, and no much larger clone lies one base off it. The donors were 40 or so Caucasian individuals from Russia, aged 6 to 90 years, who were systemically healthy. Around 9.9 milliliters of peripheral blood were collected from each donor into EDTA-treated Vacutainer tubes. Ficoll-Paque density-gradient centrifugation was used to isolate PBMCs, with at least 6.5 million obtained per sample. Trizol reagent was used to extract total RNA from PBMCs, with at least 6 micrograms per sample. The percentages of naive CD45RAhigh/CD27high T cells were determined by flow cytometry on a PBMC aliquot from every donor. This sample was taken from a study of blood T cells in healthy people across ages (dated by TCRdb to the mid-2010s). Concerning the study at large: In model experiments, roughly one uniquely barcoded TCR beta cDNA molecule per two T cells was captured by template switching. Using deep sequencing normalized with unique cDNA molecular identifiers, the study measured how TCR beta repertoire diversity changes with age. Donors were grouped into four age groups: young (average 16 years), middle-aged (roughly 38), aged (around 60) and long-lived (just over 80). To avoid experimental bias, donors of different ages were distributed randomly across sequencing lanes. For two donors (one aged 18 to 30 and one aged 80 or older), the study analyzed two additional independent replicas of 1 million unique cDNA reads from the same blood draw. General study outcomes and caveats: Estimates of total diversity based on one million sequenced T cells were considered lower bounds and underestimates. Because donor CMV infection status was unknown, age-related changes in expanded clonotypes were potentially confounded. Observed TCR beta diversity per million T cells fell roughly linearly with age, and a significant reduction was already apparent by age about 43. Because profiling used bulk unsorted PBMCs, naive and antigen-experienced compartments could not be compared conclusively. The long-lived group showed more naive CD4+ T cells, fewer expanded clones and increased TCR diversity than the aged group, suggesting age selection. The percentage of naive T cells measured by flow cytometry correlated strongly with observed TCR beta diversity.

Via the germline V gene, CDR1 is MNHNS and CDR2 SASEGT. V is shortened by 7 bases, J by 4 bases, and the region joining them spans 14 bases. The CDR3 numbers 13 residues from cysteine through phenylalanine. CDR3 DNA only is kept here, 39 bases in frame from base 1. The protocol used for the library was 5' RACE. Sequencing was carried out with an Illumina HiSeq 2500. The second PCR ran for roughly 7 to 12 cycles and used a J-beta primer mix along with a sample-barcoded 5' primer. A template-switch 5' adaptor carrying 12 random nucleotides introduced a unique molecular identifier onto each TCR beta cDNA molecule. Each sample yielded at least 2.5 million CDR3-containing paired-end reads. First-strand cDNA synthesis was performed from all RNA using the Mint cDNA synthesis kit, with priming by a TRBC-specific oligonucleotide. Following uracil-DNA glycosylase treatment, all cDNA underwent a first 18-cycle PCR with the universal primers M1SS and BC2_uni_R. Regarding the original processing steps: For normalization, 1 million high-quality reads were randomly selected from each sample, with every read carrying a distinct molecular identifier. Instead of being binned into consensus sequences, reads with shared molecular identifiers were discarded. MiTCR, run with a Q25 quality threshold and the strictest error-elimination algorithm, handled CDR3 identification, clonotype clustering and error correction. Lower-bound total TCR beta diversity was estimated with a nonparametric unseen species model using Euler transformation. TCRdb itself trimmed the public reads at Q25 with fastp, ran MiXCR and retained productive beta chains. Entries are consolidated by CDR3 protein sequence, retaining the most common genes and DNA. Here the V and J calls rest on TCRdb's processing, not on the authors' analysis. The sample table holds about 1,400,000 distinct CDR3 sequences, of which about 43% were seen once. 7% to 9% of the sample lies in the top ten.

The clonotype originates from a woman between 18 and 29 years old in good health. The chain links TRBV6-1 with TRBJ2-7; the D gene could be either TRBD1 or TRBD2, each agreeing at 5 bases. The sample consisted of blood. The DNA is as follows: TGTGCCAGCAACCCACCGGGGCGGTACGAGCAGTACTTC. It translates as CASNPPGRYEQYF.